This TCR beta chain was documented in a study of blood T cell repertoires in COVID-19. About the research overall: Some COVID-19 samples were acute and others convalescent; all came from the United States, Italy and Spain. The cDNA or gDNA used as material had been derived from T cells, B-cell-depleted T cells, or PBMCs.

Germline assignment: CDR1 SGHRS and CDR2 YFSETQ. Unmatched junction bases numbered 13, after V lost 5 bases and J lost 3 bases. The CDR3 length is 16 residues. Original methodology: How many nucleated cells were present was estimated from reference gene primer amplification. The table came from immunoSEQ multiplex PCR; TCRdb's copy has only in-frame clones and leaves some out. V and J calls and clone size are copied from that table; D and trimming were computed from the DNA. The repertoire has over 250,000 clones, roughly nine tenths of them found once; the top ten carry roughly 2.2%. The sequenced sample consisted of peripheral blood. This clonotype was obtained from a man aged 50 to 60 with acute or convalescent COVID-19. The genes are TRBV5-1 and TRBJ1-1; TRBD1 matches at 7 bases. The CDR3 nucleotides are TGCGCCAGCAGGGAGGACAGGTTAGGGGGGTACACTGAAGCTTTCTTT. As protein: CASREDRLGGYTEAFF.